The 2 T cell receptor beta chains in this list originate from one sample, sequenced in a study of naive and memory T cell subsets. An oligonucleotide containing a UMI was ligated to the 3' end of TCR cDNA. Four PCR rounds used nested alpha and beta constant region primers plus the SP2 primer. A single record per CDR3 protein comes from TCRdb applying MiXCR to the 5' RACE reads. The sample includes some 60,000 distinct CDR3 sequences, less than 10% seen only once; the top ten take roughly a fifth. The receptors shown here come from a female donor in good health.

This clonotype turned up a few times. A junction end diverges from the germline sequence, so it may reflect a read error. The chain recombines TRBV7-8 with TRBJ1-5, with 7 bases identical to TRBD1. CDR1 and CDR2 (germline): SGHVS, FQNEAQ. This CDR3 is 15 amino acids long. Here the CDR3 reads CASSQTTGNNQPQNF. The CDR3 DNA is TGTGCCAGCAGCCAGACGACAGGGAACAATCAGCCCCAGAATTTT.

V usage is TRBV5-1 and J usage is TRBJ2-4; 14 nucleotides line up with TRBD2. The CDR3 is 15 amino acids. Trimming at V came to 4 bases and at J to 11 bases, leaving 8 bases not matched to a gene. CDR1 and CDR2 from the germline V gene are SGHRS and YFSETQ. As DNA, the CDR3 is TGCGCCAGCAGCCCAGGGACTAGCGGGAGCATGGTTCAGTACTTC. Translating it yields CASSPGTSGSMVQYF. Variable domain in full (rest from reference TRBV5-1 and TRBJ2-4): KAGVTQTPRYLIKTRGQQVTLSCSPISGHRSVSWYQQTPGQGLQFLFEYFSETQRNKGNFPGRFSGRQFSNSRSEMNVSTLELGDSALYLCASSPGTSGSMVQYFGAGTRLSVL.